The 3 T cell receptor beta chains below come from one sample, sequenced in a study of blood T cell repertoires in COVID-19. Sequenced by immunoSEQ multiplex PCR; TCRdb stores in-frame clones only, minus some. In the table there are 250,000 or so clones, 75% to 85% of which are singletons. Sequencing was done on a sample of peripheral blood. The receptors here all came from a human donor in a cohort sampled during active COVID-19.

The chain carries TRBV14 and TRBJ1-2, with a tentative D call TRBD1 (5 bases). The CDR3 sequence is 12 residues long. The V gene's germline CDR1 is SGHDN and CDR2 FVKESK. The germline V and J ends were trimmed by 5 bases and 5 bases, with 9 bases remaining between them. For the CDR3, the DNA is TGTGCCAGCAGCTATTCAGGGTATGGCTACACCTTC. Translation: CASSYSGYGYTF. Full variable domain (outside the CDR3, taken from reference TRBV14 and TRBJ1-2): EAGVTQFPSHSVIEKGQTVTLRCDPISGHDNLYWYRRVMGKEIKFLLHFVKESKQDESGMPNNRFLAERTGGTYSTLKVQPAELEDSGVYFCASSYSGYGYTFGSGTRLTVV.

J is TRBJ1-5 and V is TRBV6-2 or TRBV6-3; D remains unclear. The CDR3 runs 13 residues. Germline CDR1 is MNHEY and CDR2 is SVGEGT. Trimming took off 4 bases at V and 3 bases at J, with 7 bases between the two ends. CDR3: CASSSQTNQPQHF. The CDR3, as DNA: TGTGCCAGCAGTTCACAGACCAATCAGCCCCAGCATTTT.

V and J are TRBV6-5 and TRBJ1-2; D is possibly TRBD1 (6 bases). CDR1 is MNHEY and CDR2 is SVGAGI in the germline V gene. Trimming removed 0 bases at V and 6 bases at J, with 14 bases between. This CDR3 spans 15 amino acids. The CDR3 region has the DNA TGTGCCAGCAGTTACTCCTCCGGGACACAAGATGGCTACACCTTC. It is translated as CASSYSSGTQDGYTF.